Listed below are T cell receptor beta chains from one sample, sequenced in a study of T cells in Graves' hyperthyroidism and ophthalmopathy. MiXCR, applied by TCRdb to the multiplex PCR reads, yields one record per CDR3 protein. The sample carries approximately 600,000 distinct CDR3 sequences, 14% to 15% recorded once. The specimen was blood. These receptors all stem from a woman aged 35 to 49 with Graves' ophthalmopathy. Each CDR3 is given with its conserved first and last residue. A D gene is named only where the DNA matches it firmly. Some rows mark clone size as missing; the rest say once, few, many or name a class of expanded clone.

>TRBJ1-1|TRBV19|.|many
CASSPPTVNTEAFF
TGTGCCAGTAGTCCCCCGACAGTGAACACTGAAGCTTTCTTT
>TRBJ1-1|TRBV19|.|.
CATSDRYTEAFF
TGTGCCACCTCCGATAGGTACACTGAAGCTTTCTTT
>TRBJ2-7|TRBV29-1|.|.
CSVELRDYEQYF
TGCAGCGTTGAATTGAGGGACTACGAGCAGTACTTC
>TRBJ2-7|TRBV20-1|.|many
CSARNPTGVPAEQYF
TGCAGTGCTAGAAATCCCACGGGAGTCCCGGCCGAGCAGTACTTC
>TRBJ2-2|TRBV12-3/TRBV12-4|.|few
CASSWGATGELFF
TGTGCCAGCAGTTGGGGGGCCACCGGGGAGCTGTTTTTT
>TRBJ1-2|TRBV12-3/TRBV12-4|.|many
CASSLKYEGLSNYGYTF
TGTGCCAGCAGTTTAAAGTACGAGGGCCTTTCTAACTATGGCTACACCTTC
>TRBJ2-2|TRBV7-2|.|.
CASSRDSRAGELFF
TGTGCCAGCAGCCGGGACTCTAGGGCCGGGGAGCTGTTTTTT
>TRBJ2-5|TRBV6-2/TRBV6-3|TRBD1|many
CASSYPRTGLETQYF
TGTGCCAGCAGTTACCCTCGGACAGGGCTAGAGACCCAGTACTTC
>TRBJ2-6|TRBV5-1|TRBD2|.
CASSLLLAGGLSGANVLTF
TGCGCCAGCAGCTTACTGCTAGCGGGAGGTTTATCTGGGGCCAACGTCCTGACTTTC
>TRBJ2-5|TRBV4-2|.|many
CASSQGSDLSRETQYF
TGTGCCAGCAGCCAAGGATCAGACCTCTCCAGGGAGACCCAGTACTTC
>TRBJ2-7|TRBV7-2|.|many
CASSLPVLPTAYEQYF
TGTGCCAGCAGCTTACCGGTATTGCCGACCGCCTACGAGCAGTACTTC
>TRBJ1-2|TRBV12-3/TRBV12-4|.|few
CASSHNRAGYTF
TGTGCCAGCAGTCACAACAGGGCTGGCTACACCTTC
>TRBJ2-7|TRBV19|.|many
CASSIRVGTTPTGEQYF
TGTGCCAGTAGTATTCGCGTCGGGACGACCCCGACCGGAGAGCAGTACTTC
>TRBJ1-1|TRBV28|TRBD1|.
CASSPDRVGWTEAFF
TGTGCCAGCAGCCCAGACAGGGTTGGATGGACTGAAGCTTTCTTT
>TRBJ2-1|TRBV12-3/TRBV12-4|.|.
CASTRFGTPSSYNEQFF
TGTGCCAGCACCCGATTCGGGACTCCGAGCTCCTACAATGAGCAGTTCTTC
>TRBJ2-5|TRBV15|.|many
CATSRQKGQKHQETQYF
TGTGCCACCAGCAGGCAAAAGGGGCAGAAACACCAAGAGACCCAGTACTTC
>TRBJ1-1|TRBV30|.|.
CAWTLDSVSLGGAFF
TGTGCCTGGACCCTGGACAGCGTTTCCCTTGGCGGAGCTTTCTTT
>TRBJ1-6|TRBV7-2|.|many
CASSLPGPLEIPLHF
TGTGCCAGCAGCTTACCGGGACCGCTGGAGATACCCCTCCACTTT
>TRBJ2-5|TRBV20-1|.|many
CSATRRQEETQYF
TGCAGTGCTACCCGCCGACAGGAAGAGACCCAGTACTTC
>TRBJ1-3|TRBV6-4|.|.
CASSYSGGNTIYF
TGTGCCAGCAGTTACTCGGGGGGAAACACCATATATTTT
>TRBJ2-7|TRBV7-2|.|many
CASSLNQGLEGEQYF
TGTGCCAGCAGCTTAAACCAGGGGTTGGAGGGGGAGCAGTACTTC
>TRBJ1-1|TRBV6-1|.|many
CASSKDRAVNTEAFF
TGTGCCAGCAGCAAGGACCGGGCCGTGAACACTGAAGCTTTCTTT
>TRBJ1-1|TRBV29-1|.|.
CSVDRGTLEAFF
TGCAGCGTTGACAGGGGAACCTTAGAAGCTTTCTTT
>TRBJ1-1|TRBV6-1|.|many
CASSEFRMNTEAFF
TGTGCCAGCAGTGAATTCAGGATGAACACTGAAGCTTTCTTT
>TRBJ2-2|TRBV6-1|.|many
CASRNPIPGELFF
TGTGCCAGCAGGAACCCTATTCCCGGGGAGCTGTTTTTT